This T cell receptor (beta chain) derives from a study of blood T cell repertoires in COVID-19. Study-level background: Collection of acute and convalescent COVID-19 samples took place in the United States, Italy and Spain.

Study processing details: Quantification of nucleated cells was approximated via reference gene primer amplification. This table comes from immunoSEQ multiplex PCR, and its TCRdb copy is limited to in-frame clones, with some not included. The D gene and trimming were derived from the DNA, and the V and J assignments and clone size from that table. Of approximately 200,000 clones listed, around 84% are singletons. This CDR3 is built from 16 residues. The germline V gene encodes CDR1 MNHEY and CDR2 SVGAGI. V was cut by 2 bases and J by 4 bases, with 18 bases left in between. This sequence joins TRBV6-5 and TRBJ2-7; perhaps TRBD2 as D (7 bases). The sequenced material came from peripheral blood. This TCR came from a man aged 50-60 years with acute or convalescent COVID-19. CDR3 in amino acids: CASSYGFKGGGYEQYF. CDR3 nucleotide sequence: TGTGCCAGCAGTTACGGTTTTAAGGGGGGGGGTTACGAGCAGTACTTC.